The 22 T cell receptor beta chains presented below share a single source sample, sequenced in a study of shared clonotypes between healthy human individuals. Clones were sequenced by immunoSEQ multiplex PCR, and TCRdb holds only the in-frame ones, with some missing. The sample includes 700,000 or so clones, approximately 75% of them seen just once. Sequencing was done on a sample of memory CD4+ T cells sorted from blood. The subset is: CD45RA-negative fraction. The receptors here all came from a woman in her 30s in good health.

The J gene is TRBJ1-2, the V gene TRBV27; 8 nucleotides line up with TRBD1. The CDR3 is made up of 13 amino acids. CDR1 and CDR2 (germline): MNHEY, SMNVEV (reference sequence). V trimming: 4 bases; J trimming: 8 bases; junction bases outside the gene matches: 6. The CDR3, as DNA: TGTGCCAGCAGTTCCCGACAGGGGCAAGGCTACACCTTC. Encoded protein: CASSSRQGQGYTF.

Only one count was recorded for this clone. This chain uses TRBV5-1 with TRBJ2-3; TRBD1 agrees at 8 bases. This CDR3 has 14 amino acids. The junction had 6 bases not matched to a gene; V was cut back by 3 bases and J by 6 bases. Germline values: CDR1 SGHRS, CDR2 YFSETQ. The CDR3 bases are TGCGCCAGCAGCTCACGGACAGGGAGGGATACGCAGTATTTT. It encodes CASSSRTGRDTQYF.

V usage is TRBV5-1 and J usage is TRBJ1-2, with D possibly TRBD1 on 6 matching bases. The CDR3 loop spans 15 amino acids. The germline V gene has CDR1 SGHRS and CDR2 YFSETQ. V shed 0 bases and J shed 5 bases, with 14 bases lying between them. The CDR3 region is CASSLGQGHFYGYTF. CDR3 DNA: TGCGCCAGCAGCTTGGGGCAGGGACATTTTTATGGCTACACCTTC.

The chain employs TRBV28 and TRBJ1-2; 7 bases agree with TRBD1. CDR1 is MDHEN and CDR2 is SYDVKM in the germline V gene. The V gene end was trimmed by 5 bases and the J gene end by 4 bases; junction bases not matched to a gene: 7. This CDR3 has 14 amino acids. In nucleotides, the CDR3 is TGTGCCAGCAGTCACAGGGGAAGCGGCTATGGCTACACCTTC. Translation gives CASSHRGSGYGYTF.

Of note for this clone: The sample has other DNA sequences that encode this CDR3 too. The chain combines TRBV5-1 with TRBJ2-1, with D maybe TRBD2 (5 bases). Trimming took off 0 bases at V and 4 bases at J, with 11 bases between the two ends. The CDR3 extends over 15 amino acids. Germline-derived CDR1 and CDR2 are SGHRS and YFSETQ. DNA of the CDR3: TGCGCCAGCAGCTTGGACTCCGGAGGATACAATGAGCAGTTCTTC. It specifies CASSLDSGGYNEQFF. Looking up the rest from reference TRBV5-1 and TRBJ2-1 gives the full variable domain: KAGVTQTPRYLIKTRGQQVTLSCSPISGHRSVSWYQQTPGQGLQFLFEYFSETQRNKGNFPGRFSGRQFSNSRSEMNVSTLELGDSALYLCASSLDSGGYNEQFFGPGTRLTVL.

This clone was recorded many times. CDR3 sequence reads: CASSWGQADNQPQHF. DNA for the CDR3: TGTGCCAGCAGTTGGGGACAGGCGGACAATCAGCCCCAGCATTTT. V gene TRBV2 combines with J gene TRBJ1-5; TRBD1 aligns across 8 bases. The CDR3 extends over 15 amino acids. Per the germline V gene, CDR1 is SNHLY and CDR2 is FYNNEI. V was clipped by 5 bases and J by 3 bases; unmatched bases: 6.

CDR3 sequence (DNA): TGTGCCAGCAGTGACCGACTTCTTTACGAGCAGTACTTC. Translated: CASSDRLLYEQYF. V is TRBV2 and J is TRBJ2-7; D unresolved. Germline V gives CDR1 SNHLY, CDR2 FYNNEI. The ends were cut back, 3 bases at V and 4 bases at J, with 10 bases in the middle. The CDR3 runs 13 residues.

About this clone: This sample includes further DNA sequences coding for the same CDR3. This rearrangement joins TRBV11-2 to TRBJ2-1, with 8 nucleotides matching TRBD2. The CDR3 extends over 16 amino acids. Trimming removed 5 bases from V and 3 bases from J; junction bases left unmatched: 9. Germline values: CDR1 SGHAT, CDR2 FQNNGV. The CDR3 reads CASSPRLAGVYNEQFF. CDR3 bases: TGTGCCAGCAGCCCCCGGCTAGCGGGCGTCTACAATGAGCAGTTCTTC.

V gene TRBV9 combines with J gene TRBJ1-1; D call uncertain. The CDR3 has 17 amino acids. Germline CDR1 is SGDLS and CDR2 is YYNGEE. V was shortened by 4 bases and J by 6 bases, with 25 bases between the two germline ends. The CDR3 is CASSPRGDRLGSAEAFF. Written as DNA, the CDR3 is TGTGCCAGCAGCCCCCGGGGAGATAGGCTGGGGAGCGCTGAAGCTTTCTTT.

The chain recombines TRBV25-1 with TRBJ2-1; D call uncertain. This CDR3 is built from 15 residues. Germline CDR1 and CDR2: MGHDK and SYGVNS. V was pared by 3 bases and J by 7 bases, with 16 bases between. CDR3 in amino acids: CASSDRGLARNEQFF. CDR3 bases: TGTGCCAGCAGTGATCGTGGGTTGGCCCGGAATGAGCAGTTCTTC.

This chain joins TRBV7-9 and TRBJ1-1; perhaps TRBD1 as D (5 bases). Trimming stripped 5 bases from V and 3 bases from J, with 16 bases between. The CDR3 loop spans 15 amino acids. Germline lookup yields CDR1 SEHNR and CDR2 FQNEAQ (reference sequence). Here the CDR3 reads CASSPGGGFDTEAFF. The DNA for the CDR3 is TGTGCCAGCAGCCCCGGCGGGGGGTTCGACACTGAAGCTTTCTTT.

This clone was counted once. The chain's CDR3 is CASTQSGTAGNTIYF. The CDR3 DNA is TGTGCCAGCACCCAGTCCGGGACAGCTGGAAACACCATATATTTT. The chain combines TRBV6-6 with TRBJ1-3; 7 bases are shared with TRBD1. Germline V CDR1 and CDR2: MNHNY, SVGAGI (reference sequence). This CDR3 has 15 residues. V was clipped by 7 bases and J by 2 bases; unmatched bases: 8.

The chain employs TRBV5-1 and TRBJ1-1; D call uncertain. The germline V and J ends were trimmed by 5 bases and 1 base, with 9 bases remaining between them. CDR3 length: 13 amino acids. Germline V gives CDR1 SGHRS, CDR2 YFSETQ. CDR3 loop: CASRLKWNTEAFF. The CDR3 bases are TGCGCCAGCAGATTAAAGTGGAACACTGAAGCTTTCTTT.

The chain joins TRBV28 to TRBJ2-3; 11 bases match TRBD2. The J segment lost 1 base and the V segment lost 5 bases, leaving 5 bases of the junction unmatched. The CDR3 contains 16 residues. Germline lookup yields CDR1 MDHEN and CDR2 SYDVKM. As DNA, the CDR3 is TGTGCCAGCAGTAAACTAGCGGGAGTGGGCACAGATACGCAGTATTTT. Encoded protein: CASSKLAGVGTDTQYF.

This clone has just a few counts. This chain uses TRBV28 with TRBJ1-1, with no clear D. The V and J ends lost 8 bases and 0 bases respectively, with 10 bases between them. This CDR3 spans 13 amino acids. Germline loops: CDR1 MDHEN, CDR2 SYDVKM. CDR3 sequence reads: CASSLPVNTEAFF. CDR3 coding DNA: TGTGCCAGCTCACTACCCGTGAACACTGAAGCTTTCTTT.

This chain uses TRBV28 with TRBJ1-4; D remains unclear. Looked up from germline, CDR1 is MDHEN and CDR2 is SYDVKM. CDR3 length: 15 amino acids. Trimming took 7 bases from V and 10 from J, leaving 22 bases between them. CDR3 sequence reads: CASTYVSSDVGKLFF. The CDR3, as DNA: TGTGCCAGCACCTATGTTTCGAGTGATGTAGGAAAACTGTTTTTT.

The CDR3 sequence: CASSWTSGHYEQYF. CDR3 coding DNA: TGTGCCAGCAGCTGGACTAGCGGGCACTACGAGCAGTACTTC. The chain couples TRBV7-2 to TRBJ2-7; the match to TRBD2 covers 11 bases. The CDR3 runs 14 residues. Trimming cost V 4 bases and J 3 bases; bases outside gene matches: 2. Germline-derived CDR1 and CDR2 are SGHTA and FQGNSA.

The rearrangement joins TRBV4-2 to TRBJ1-6; D gene unclear. CDR1 is LGHNA, CDR2 YNFKEQ, per germline. The CDR3 totals 16 residues. V dropped 3 bases and J dropped 7 bases, with 16 bases sitting between them. The CDR3 protein is CASSQDLVGSNSPLHF. CDR3 bases: TGTGCCAGCAGCCAGGATCTGGTAGGATCCAATTCACCCCTCCACTTT.

The chain employs TRBV5-3 and TRBJ2-5; D is undetermined. TRBV5-3 belongs to the ORF category, with a function that is uncertain. The CDR3 loop spans 14 amino acids. The ends were cut back, 2 bases at V and 5 bases at J, with 13 bases in the middle. The CDR3 nucleotides read TGTGCCAGAAGCTTCTATCAGTCGCGGGAGACCCAGTACTTC. Translating it yields CARSFYQSRETQYF.

This chain joins TRBV7-9 and TRBJ2-2; 10 bases are shared with TRBD2. The V and J ends lost 4 bases and 1 base, in that order; junction bases with no gene match: 3. This CDR3 is built from 16 residues. Germline CDR1 SEHNR, CDR2 FQNEAQ (reference sequence). For the CDR3, the DNA is TGTGCCAGCAGCTCCAGGACTAGCGGGAACACCGGGGAGCTGTTTTTT. Translated, it gives CASSSRTSGNTGELFF.

This clone was found a few times. The rearrangement links TRBV28 to TRBJ1-2; TRBD1 matches 8 bases. Losses at the gene ends were 5 bases for V and 4 bases for J; bases not matched to a gene: 12. Germline V gene data show CDR1 as MDHEN and CDR2 as SYDVKM. The CDR3 loop spans 16 amino acids. CDR3 sequence reads: CASSTPGQGVSYGYTF. Here the CDR3 DNA reads TGTGCCAGCAGTACTCCCGGACAGGGTGTTAGCTATGGCTACACCTTC.

The CDR3 bases are TGCGCCAGCAGTCAAGCTTTCTTT. Its protein product is CASSQAFF. The rearrangement uses TRBV23-1 and TRBJ1-1; unclear D gene. TRBV23-1 is marked as an open reading frame, function uncertain. The V end was cut by 2 bases, the J end by 11 bases, with 0 bases between. This CDR3 is 8 amino acids long.